This T cell receptor beta chain was sequenced during a study of cytomegalovirus exposure and HLA in healthy donors. On this clone itself: Compared with germline, one end of the junction differs, possibly owing to a read error.

CDR3 size: 15 residues. Amplification used 60 Vbeta primers and 13 Jbeta primers. Data came from immunoSEQ multiplex PCR; TCRdb stores just in-frame clones and leaves some out. The sample holds some 130,000 clones, roughly four fifths seen once. Sequencing was carried out using PBMCs. The chain uses TRBV23-1 and TRBJ2-3, with D perhaps TRBD2 (6 bases). TRBV23-1 carries the ORF label, with uncertain function. This sequence was found in a woman in her fifties or sixties in good health and CMV-seronegative. The CDR3 loop is CASSQSTLATRYAVF. CDR3 DNA: TGCGCCAGCAGTCAATCGACACTAGCAACGAGATACGCAGTATTT.